Below, one T cell receptor (beta chain) is given with its context. Sequencing used immunoSEQ multiplex PCR; TCRdb keeps in-frame clones, though not all of them. The table records around 80,000 clones, 98% of them present only once. Losses at the gene ends were 3 bases for V and 10 bases for J; bases not matched to a gene: 7. Per germline, CDR1 MRHNA and CDR2 SNTAGT. The CDR3 is 15 residues long. This record comes from a study of technical replicates of blood from a handful of donors. The sequence derives from a human donor in good health. Sequencing was performed on T cells isolated from PBMCs. This sequence joins TRBV6-4 and TRBJ2-1; 12 bases align to TRBD2. In nucleotides, the CDR3 is TGTGCCAGCAGTGATATTACTAGCGGGAGGAGGGAGCAGTTCTTC. This encodes CASSDITSGRREQFF.